This passage covers 23 T cell receptor beta chains from one sample sequenced in a study of blood T cell repertoires in COVID-19. Profiled with immunoSEQ multiplex PCR; TCRdb holds only in-frame clones, not every one. Counted here are approximately 190,000 clones, around four fifths occurring once; the ten biggest clones make up around an eighth. Sequencing was done on a sample of peripheral blood. These receptors were obtained from a young man with active or convalescent COVID-19.

The rearrangement links TRBV9 to TRBJ1-2; tentative D call: TRBD1 (6 bases). With 2 bases removed from V and 3 bases from J, the gap between germline ends came to 17 bases. The CDR3 extends over 16 amino acids. Germline V CDR1 and CDR2: SGDLS, YYNGEE. The chain's CDR3 is CASSVVADSSYYGYTF. CDR3 nucleotides: TGTGCCAGCAGCGTTGTCGCGGACAGTAGCTACTATGGCTACACCTTC.

The gene calls are TRBV2 and TRBJ1-4, with 12 positions matching TRBD1. Germline assignment: CDR1 SNHLY and CDR2 FYNNEI. V was pared by 4 bases and J by 3 bases, with 0 bases of the junction left unmatched. The CDR3 sequence is 15 residues long. CDR3 sequence (DNA): TGTGCCAGCAGTGGGGACAGGGGGCCTAATGAAAAACTGTTTTTT. It encodes CASSGDRGPNEKLFF.

This clone has more than one count but fewer than ten. The chain couples TRBV7-9 to TRBJ2-5, with 8 bases fitting TRBD1. The CDR3 runs to 15 residues. V dropped 2 bases and J dropped 3; count of bases not matched to a gene: 5. Germline V gene lookup returns CDR1 SEHNR and CDR2 FQNEAQ (reference sequence). The CDR3 DNA follows: TGTGCCAGCAGCTTATCGGACAGGGATAAAGAGACCCAGTACTTC. It is translated as CASSLSDRDKETQYF.

This rearrangement joins TRBV5-1 to TRBJ1-5, with TRBD1 matching 7 bases. Trimming took 0 bases from V and 6 from J; bases not matched to a gene: 6. CDR1 SGHRS and CDR2 YFSETQ come from the germline V gene. This CDR3 region has 15 residues. The CDR3 loop reads CASSLGKGAGQPQHF. CDR3 in DNA: TGCGCCAGCAGCTTGGGCAAGGGGGCAGGTCAGCCCCAGCATTTT.

This clone was seen only once. The chain uses TRBV10-3 and TRBJ2-1; D may be TRBD2 (5 bases). V was cut by 9 bases and J by 6 bases, with 12 bases left in between. This CDR3 region has 12 residues. Germline assignment: CDR1 ENHRY and CDR2 SYGVKD. The chain's CDR3 is CAMGDFGNEQFF. CDR3 DNA sequence: TGTGCCATGGGAGACTTTGGCAATGAGCAGTTCTTC.

The chain links TRBV19 to TRBJ2-7, with 10 nucleotides matching TRBD2. Germline values: CDR1 LNHDA, CDR2 SQIVND (reference sequence). The junction had 2 bases not matched to a gene; V was cut back by 3 bases and J by 0 bases. The CDR3 totals 15 residues. CDR3: CASSILAGGSYEQYF. The CDR3 nucleotides read TGTGCCAGTAGTATTTTAGCGGGGGGCTCCTACGAGCAGTACTTC.

This clone was detected once. The chain is built from TRBV19 and TRBJ1-1; D is ambiguous. The CDR3 loop spans 11 amino acids. In germline, CDR1 is LNHDA, CDR2 SQIVND (reference sequence). Trimming took off 8 bases at V and 0 bases at J, with 4 bases between the two ends. The chain's CDR3 is CASFMNTEAFF. In DNA, the CDR3 is TGTGCCAGTTTTATGAACACTGAAGCTTTCTTT.

The chain is built from TRBV9 and TRBJ1-1, with a possible D match to TRBD1 (5 bases). The CDR3 is 14 amino acids. Germline V gives CDR1 SGDLS, CDR2 YYNGEE. The V and J ends lost 3 bases and 4 bases respectively, with 13 bases between them. As DNA, the CDR3 is TGTGCCAGCAGCGGGGGCGTCGTTGGCACTGAAGCTTTCTTT. Translation gives CASSGGVVGTEAFF.

The chain couples TRBV30 to TRBJ2-3, with TRBD2 matching over 11 bases. V lost 3 bases to trimming and J lost 5 bases; unmatched junction nucleotides: 4. The CDR3 totals 14 residues. Germline V gene data show CDR1 as GTSNPN and CDR2 as SVGIG (reference sequence). CDR3: CAWRLAGAVDTQYF. The CDR3 DNA follows: TGTGCCTGGAGACTAGCGGGAGCGGTAGATACGCAGTATTTT.

The rearrangement joins TRBV7-9 to TRBJ1-4; no firm D call. The CDR3 sequence is 15 residues long. Per the germline V gene, CDR1 is SEHNR and CDR2 is FQNEAQ (reference sequence). Trimming shortened V by 8 bases and J by 5 bases, and 18 bases separated the two germline ends. The CDR3: CASETGVSGNEKLFF. CDR3 nucleotides: TGTGCCAGCGAGACCGGGGTTTCGGGGAATGAAAAACTGTTTTTT.

V gene TRBV11-3 combines with J gene TRBJ2-5; 10 nucleotides line up with TRBD2. After removal of 5 bases from V and 4 bases from J, the junction contained 19 bases not matched to a gene. The CDR3 contains 19 residues. Germline values: CDR1 SGHNT, CDR2 YENEEA. CDR3 loop: CASSRREKKAGGPLETQYF. In nucleotides, the CDR3 is TGTGCCAGCAGCCGTCGGGAAAAAAAAGCGGGAGGGCCGCTAGAGACCCAGTACTTC.

This clone was seen once. The chain uses TRBV6-5 and TRBJ2-5; TRBD1 is a possible D gene (6 bases). The V end lost 10 bases, the J end lost 8 bases, and 23 bases lay between the germline ends. The germline gives CDR1 MNHEY, CDR2 SVGAGI. The CDR3 is 14 amino acids. The chain's CDR3 is CAMRGQGLQRTQYF. The CDR3 DNA reads as TGTGCCATGCGAGGCCAGGGGCTCCAAAGAACCCAGTACTTC.

The rearrangement uses TRBV24-1 and TRBJ2-3, with TRBD1 matching over 7 bases. The CDR3 has 13 amino acids. V gave up 10 bases and J gave up 2 bases; unmatched junction bases: 5. Germline CDR1 and CDR2: KGHDR and SFDVKD. The CDR3 bases are TGTGCCACTAACCAGGGGGTCACAGATACGCAGTATTTT. It translates to CATNQGVTDTQYF.

There are a few counts of this clone. The chain uses TRBV27 and TRBJ2-3, with TRBD2 matching 8 bases. The CDR3 covers 15 residues. Germline-derived CDR1 and CDR2 are MNHEY and SMNVEV (reference sequence). Trimming at V came to 7 bases and at J to 4 bases, leaving 10 bases not matched to a gene. The CDR3 nucleotides are TGTGCCAGCAATATCGGGGGGGGCCGGGCAGATACGCAGTATTTT. This sequence encodes CASNIGGGRADTQYF.

CDR3 region: CASSYDRGGEKLFF. The CDR3 nucleotides read TGTGCCAGCAGCTATGACAGGGGAGGTGAAAAACTGTTTTTT. This rearrangement joins TRBV7-2 to TRBJ1-4; 8 positions match TRBD1. This CDR3 spans 14 amino acids. V was pared by 4 bases and J by 7 bases, with 5 bases of the junction left unmatched. Germline V gives CDR1 SGHTA, CDR2 FQGNSA.

With respect to this clone: An end of the junction differs from the germline gene, which may be a read error. The chain uses TRBV2 and TRBJ1-1, with D unresolved. CDR3 length: 13 amino acids. CDR1 SNHLY and CDR2 FYNNEI come from the germline V gene. The CDR3 nucleotides read TGTGCCAGCATCCGGCGGGAGAACACTAAAGCTTTCTTT. This sequence encodes CASIRRENTKAFF. The full variable domain, its missing parts supplied by reference TRBV2 and TRBJ1-1, is EPEVTQTPSHQVTQMGQEVILRCVPISNHLYFYWYRQILGQKVEFLVSFYNNEISEKSEIFDDQFSVERPDGSNFTLKIRSTKLEDSAMYFCASIRRENTKAFFGQGTRLTVV.

The chain combines TRBV6-5 with TRBJ2-7, with D unresolved. With 0 bases removed from V and 0 bases from J, the gap between germline ends came to 9 bases. This CDR3 is built from 15 residues. Looked up from germline, CDR1 is MNHEY and CDR2 is SVGAGI. The CDR3 protein is CASSYSADTSYEQYF. The CDR3 DNA reads as TGTGCCAGCAGTTACTCGGCGGATACCTCCTACGAGCAGTACTTC.

The CDR3 DNA sequence: TGTGCCAGCAGCTTTGATCCGGGACAGGGCACCGGGGAGCTGTTTTTT. Protein product: CASSFDPGQGTGELFF. This chain links TRBV7-9 with TRBJ2-2; 9 nucleotides align to TRBD1. The germline V gene encodes CDR1 SEHNR and CDR2 FQNEAQ (reference sequence). The ends lost 3 bases at V and 4 bases at J; junction bases unmatched: 6. The CDR3 sequence is 16 residues long.

J is TRBJ1-3 and V is TRBV18; perhaps TRBD1 as D (5 bases). Germline CDR1 and CDR2: KGHSH and LQKENI. The V and J ends lost 6 bases and 3 bases respectively, with 12 bases between them. There are 14 residues in the CDR3. The CDR3 sequence: CASSQGAIGNTIYF. The CDR3 region has the DNA TGTGCCAGCTCTCAAGGGGCTATTGGAAACACCATATATTTT. Filled out from reference TRBV18 and TRBJ1-3, the complete variable domain reads NAGVMQNPRHLVRRRGQEARLRCSPMKGHSHVYWYRQLPEEGLKFMVYLQKENIIDESGMPKERFSAEFPKEGPSILRIQQVVRGDSAAYFCASSQGAIGNTIYFGEGSWLTVV.

The CDR3 DNA follows: TGTGCCAGCAGGCCCCAGGGGGTCGGGGAGCTGTTTTTT. Translation gives CASRPQGVGELFF. The chain carries TRBV27 and TRBJ2-2, with 7 bases identical to TRBD1. The CDR3 has 13 amino acids. V gave up 6 bases and J gave up 7 bases; unmatched junction bases: 5. Per germline, CDR1 MNHEY and CDR2 SMNVEV (reference sequence).

The CDR3 DNA is TGTGCCAGCACGACTAGCACAGGGGGTCGGTCCCCCTACGAGCAGTACTTC. Protein product: CASTTSTGGRSPYEQYF. This chain connects TRBV11-3 to TRBJ2-7, with D perhaps TRBD1 (8 bases). This CDR3 is 17 amino acids long. The germline CDR1 and CDR2 sequences are SGHNT and YENEEA. V was shortened by 7 bases and J by 2 bases, with 24 bases between the two germline ends.

This sequence joins TRBV27 and TRBJ1-5, with D uncertain. CDR1 and CDR2 (germline): MNHEY, SMNVEV (reference sequence). V lost 5 bases and J 6 bases, leaving 17 bases between the germline ends. The CDR3 sequence is 15 residues long. The CDR3 bases are TGTGCCAGCAGTCCTACACCCGGAGGCGCTCAGCCCCAGCATTTT. It is translated as CASSPTPGGAQPQHF.

The chain uses TRBV5-1 and TRBJ2-6; D possibly corresponds to TRBD2 (6 bases). This CDR3 is built from 15 residues. V was cut by 1 base and J by 2 bases, with 7 bases left in between. Germline CDR1 SGHRS, CDR2 YFSETQ. This CDR3 is CASSLWGAGANVLTF. DNA for the CDR3: TGCGCCAGCAGCTTGTGGGGGGCTGGGGCCAACGTCCTGACTTTC.